This section outlines one TCR beta chain sequence together with its context. This CDR3 has 17 amino acids. The V segment lost 6 bases and the J segment 0 bases; nucleotides outside the gene matches: 9. Germline assignment: CDR1 MRHNA and CDR2 SNTAGT. Under the authors' procedure: Counts of nucleated cells, estimated from reference gene primer amplification, were obtained. The table came from immunoSEQ multiplex PCR; TCRdb's copy has only in-frame clones and leaves some out. The DNA was the basis for D and trimming; V, J and clone size are from that table. Of 150,000 to 200,000 clones listed, roughly 91% are singletons. The data originate from a study of blood T cell repertoires in COVID-19. Study context: Samples came from the United States, Italy and Spain, spanning acute and convalescent COVID-19. PBMCs, B-cell-depleted T cells, or T cells provided the cDNA or gDNA that made up the material.

J is TRBJ2-3 and V is TRBV6-4, with 10 bases matching TRBD2. Sample: peripheral blood. This clonotype originated in a man in his forties or fifties with active or convalescent COVID-19. The CDR3 loop reads CASRRTSGMTSTDTQYF. The CDR3 DNA reads TGTGCCAGCAGACGGACTAGCGGTATGACTAGCACAGATACGCAGTATTTT.